The rows below give T cell receptor beta chains drawn from one sample of a study of blood T cell repertoires in COVID-19. The method was immunoSEQ multiplex PCR; TCRdb's version includes in-frame clones alone and lacks a portion of them. The sample contains over 200,000 clones, roughly 87% of which appear only once. Input material: peripheral blood. These receptors were taken from a man in his forties or fifties with active or convalescent COVID-19. Both conserved end residues are part of each CDR3. A D gene is named only where the DNA matches it firmly. Clone size is not always given. Where it is, it says once, few, many or a class for expanded clones.

V gene	D gene	clone size	J gene	CDR3 protein	CDR3 DNA
TRBV25-1	TRBD1	.	TRBJ2-1	CASSDPRRQGSYNEQFF	TGTGCCAGCAGTGACCCCAGGAGACAGGGGTCCTACAATGAGCAGTTCTTC
TRBV5-4	.	.	TRBJ2-7	CASSLAPGAVTYEQYF	TGTGCCAGCAGCTTGGCCCCGGGAGCCGTTACCTACGAGCAGTACTTC
TRBV6-5	.	.	TRBJ2-7	CASSYARGASYEQYF	TGTGCCAGCAGTTACGCCAGGGGGGCCTCCTACGAGCAGTACTTC
TRBV18	.	.	TRBJ2-2	CASFPPPGGAGPRELFF	TGTGCCAGCTTCCCCCCCCCGGGCGGGGCGGGACCTCGGGAGCTGTTTTTT
TRBV6-5	.	.	TRBJ1-2	CASSYSSAGSLFSF	TGTGCCAGCAGTTACTCTTCGGCAGGGTCGCTCTTCTCCTTC
TRBV27	TRBD2	.	TRBJ2-1	CASSPWTSGSSYNEQFF	TGTGCCAGCAGTCCATGGACTAGCGGGAGCTCCTACAATGAGCAGTTCTTC
TRBV4-1	.	once	TRBJ2-7	CASSSSQVRYEQYF	TGCGCCAGCAGCTCATCTCAGGTCAGGTACGAGCAGTACTTC
TRBV7-8	TRBD1	.	TRBJ2-7	CASSPGTGSSSYEQYF	TGTGCCAGCAGCCCAGGGACAGGTTCAAGCTCCTACGAGCAGTACTTC
TRBV6-5	TRBD1	.	TRBJ1-5	CASSSGGEGNQPQHF	TGTGCCAGCAGTTCAGGGGGCGAGGGCAATCAGCCCCAGCATTTT
TRBV15	.	.	TRBJ1-1	CATSRDWLAEAFF	TGTGCCACCAGCAGAGACTGGCTGGCTGAAGCTTTCTTT
TRBV24-1	.	.	TRBJ2-3	CATSRDSVTQYF	TGTGCCACCAGCCGAGACAGTGTTACGCAGTATTTT
TRBV19	.	.	TRBJ2-2	CASSSLNTGELFF	TGTGCCAGTTCGAGCCTGAACACCGGGGAGCTGTTTTTT
TRBV6-5	TRBD1	.	TRBJ1-1	CASRTGTANTEAFF	TGTGCCAGCAGAACGGGGACAGCAAACACTGAAGCTTTCTTT
TRBV3-1/TRBV3-2	.	.	TRBJ1-1	CASSQVSGPRTEAFF	TGTGCCAGCAGCCAAGTCTCCGGCCCGAGGACTGAAGCTTTCTTT
TRBV6-2/TRBV6-3	.	.	TRBJ2-2	CASSPPSPGELFF	TGTGCCAGCAGTCCCCCTTCCCCCGGGGAGCTGTTTTTT
TRBV5-6	.	.	TRBJ1-6	CASSLGVARTTPLHF	TGTGCCAGCAGCTTGGGGGTCGCCAGGACAACACCCCTCCACTTT
TRBV5-5	.	.	TRBJ2-2	CASTWQTQNTGELFF	TGTGCCAGCACCTGGCAGACACAGAACACCGGGGAGCTGTTTTTT
TRBV19	.	.	TRBJ1-2	CASSIALSGYGYTF	TGTGCCAGTAGTATTGCTCTCTCGGGATATGGCTACACCTTC
TRBV27	.	.	TRBJ1-1	CASSLSSTDEAFF	TGTGCCAGCAGCTTAAGTTCGACAGATGAAGCTTTCTTT
TRBV29-1	TRBD2	.	TRBJ2-1	CSVEGRLAGEQFF	TGCAGCGTTGAAGGTCGACTAGCGGGGGAGCAGTTCTTC
TRBV5-8	.	.	TRBJ2-7	CASSPGPHEQYF	TGTGCCAGCAGCCCAGGGCCGCACGAGCAGTACTTC
TRBV15	TRBD1	.	TRBJ2-6	CATSRDAGGLSGANVLTF	TGTGCCACCAGCAGAGATGCAGGGGGCCTCTCTGGGGCCAACGTCCTGACTTTC
TRBV2	TRBD2	.	TRBJ2-7	CASSVLTSGNEQYF	TGTGCCAGCAGTGTATTGACTAGCGGGAACGAGCAGTACTTC
TRBV7-2	.	.	TRBJ1-4	CASSPATVRTNEKLFF	TGTGCCAGCAGCCCGGCCACAGTACGGACTAATGAAAAACTGTTTTTT
TRBV28	TRBD1	.	TRBJ2-3	CASSSMTGSTDTQYF	TGTGCCAGCAGTTCCATGACAGGGAGCACAGATACGCAGTATTTT
TRBV11-2	.	.	TRBJ1-2	CASSLDYGYGYTF	TGTGCCAGCAGCTTAGATTACGGCTATGGCTACACCTTC
TRBV29-1	.	.	TRBJ2-7	CSVGLSSYEQYF	TGCAGCGTTGGTCTTAGCTCCTACGAGCAGTACTTC